This entry concerns a single T cell receptor (beta chain). Its antigen is undetermined. The data originate from a study of T cell repertoires in cytomegalovirus infection. Via MiXCR, TCRdb re-called the reads, giving one row per CDR3 protein. The sample contains a few hundred thousand distinct CDR3 sequences, around 27% of which appear only once. Broader study findings: The ex vivo response was dominated by HLA-C-restricted CMV-specific TCR beta clonotypes. Cumulative frequency (of public TCR beta family members) identified carriers of CMV plus the relevant HLA.

Germline assignment: CDR1 MNHEY and CDR2 SVGAGI. This CDR3 region has 13 residues. Trimming left V 8 bases short and J 5 bases short, with 15 bases between. This TCR came from a human donor in good health (CMV status not recorded). Some clones in this sample may be carry-over from other donors' samples. The material sequenced was PBMCs. This chain links TRBV6-5 with TRBJ1-1; no firm D call. CDR3 nucleotides: TGTGCCAGCGCGCCTGTGGGTTTAACTGAAGCTTTCTTT. This encodes CASAPVGLTEAFF.